The rows below give T cell receptor beta chains drawn from one sample of a study of OX40 agonist ivuxolimab in advanced cancers. Measured with immunoSEQ multiplex PCR; TCRdb has only the in-frame clones, and not every one. Of about 79,000 clones in the sample, roughly 84% were seen once. The material was CD4+ or CD8+ T cells sorted from blood, obtained in a trial of the OX40 agonist ivuxolimab. Source of these receptors: an adult with an advanced solid tumor such as melanoma, head and neck, liver or kidney cancer. CDR3s include the opening cysteine and the closing phenylalanine or tryptophan. D genes are given only for firm matches. Rows give clone size only sometimes, using once, few, many, or a class for an expanded clone.

TRBV6-1	few	TRBJ2-6	NA	TGTGCCAGCAGTGAGGGTAGTGGTGGGGCCAACGTCCTGACTTTC	CASSEGSGGANVLTF
TRBV30	NA	TRBJ2-1	TRBD2	TGTGCCTGGAGTGTAGATATGGGACGGGTCACTAGCGGGAGAAACGCCCCCTACAATGAGCAGTTCTTC	CAWSVDMGRVTSGRNAPYNEQFF
TRBV5-1	NA	TRBJ2-1	NA	TGCGCCAGTAGAGAACATACGATGTCCTACAATGAGCAGTTCTTC	CASREHTMSYNEQFF
TRBV30	NA	TRBJ1-4	NA	TGTGCCTGGAAGGAGGGGAGTGAAAAACTGTTTTTT	CAWKEGSEKLFF
TRBV25-1	NA	TRBJ2-7	NA	TGTGCCAGCAGTGAAGGGGCTCTATACGAGCAGTACTTC	CASSEGALYEQYF
TRBV27	NA	TRBJ2-5	NA	TGTGCCAGCAAAGGCGTGGGTCGGGCCCAGTACTTC	CASKGVGRAQYF
TRBV6-1	NA	TRBJ2-1	NA	TGTGCCAGCAGTGGTCCCTATTCGCGGGATAGGCTCAATGAGCAGTTCTTC	CASSGPYSRDRLNEQFF
TRBV5-5	NA	TRBJ1-5	NA	TGTGCCAGCAGCTTGGCTAGGGGAATTCAGCCCCAGCATTTT	CASSLARGIQPQHF
TRBV5-1	NA	TRBJ2-7	NA	TGCGCCAGCAGCGAGGACAGCGCCTACGAGCAGTACTTC	CASSEDSAYEQYF
TRBV2	NA	TRBJ2-7	TRBD2	TGTGCCAGCAGTGAAGTACTAGCGGGATCGGGCGAGCAGTACTTC	CASSEVLAGSGEQYF
TRBV28	NA	TRBJ1-4	NA	TGTGCCAGCAGGGGGACGCCGGATGAAAAACTGTTTTTT	CASRGTPDEKLFF
TRBV4-1	NA	TRBJ2-6	NA	TGCGCCAGCAGCCAAGTCTCTTCGGGCAGGGGAACTGGGGCCAACGTCCTGACTTTC	CASSQVSSGRGTGANVLTF
TRBV7-8	NA	TRBJ2-1	TRBD2	TGTGCCAGCAGCGCGACTAGCGACAATGAGCAGTTCTTC	CASSATSDNEQFF
TRBV6-6	NA	TRBJ1-4	NA	TGTGCCAGCAGTTCCCCGGGTCGGAATGAAAAACTGTTTTTT	CASSSPGRNEKLFF
TRBV5-6	NA	TRBJ2-2	NA	TGTGCCAGCAGCTTCGGCATGGCCGGGGAGCTGTTTTTT	CASSFGMAGELFF
TRBV5-1	few	TRBJ1-2	TRBD1	TGCGCCAGCAGCTTGGCGGCAGGGGGCCCTGGCTACACCTTC	CASSLAAGGPGYTF
TRBV28	NA	TRBJ1-1	TRBD1	TGTGCCAGCAGTTTCTGGACAGGGGCCGGCACTGAAGCTTTCTTT	CASSFWTGAGTEAFF
TRBV28	NA	TRBJ1-1	NA	TGTGCCAGCAGCATTGGGGACACTGAAGCTTTCTTT	CASSIGDTEAFF
TRBV7-3	NA	TRBJ2-2	NA	TGTGCCAGCAGCTTGTACAGGACCGGGGAGCTGTTTTTT	CASSLYRTGELFF
TRBV14	NA	TRBJ2-1	TRBD2	TGTGCCAGCAGCGACTTAGCGGGAGTCGGCGAGCAGTTCTTC	CASSDLAGVGEQFF
TRBV4-1	NA	TRBJ2-5	NA	TGCGCCAGCAGCCAAGGGGTCGGGCTTGAGACCCAGTACTTC	CASSQGVGLETQYF
TRBV28	once	TRBJ2-7	NA	TGTGCCAGCAGTTCGCCCGCTCGGGGGGCAGAGGGCTACGAGCAGTACTTC	CASSSPARGAEGYEQYF
TRBV19	NA	TRBJ1-5	NA	TGTGCCAGTAAAGGAACAGCAAATCAGCCCCAGCATTTT	CASKGTANQPQHF
TRBV30	few	TRBJ1-1	NA	TGTGCCTGGACCCCGCGGAACACTGAAGCTTTCTTT	CAWTPRNTEAFF
TRBV5-1	NA	TRBJ2-7	NA	TGCGCCAGCAGCTTATCGGCAGCCTCCTACGAGCAGTACTTC	CASSLSAASYEQYF
TRBV28	NA	TRBJ2-3	TRBD1	TGTGCCAGCAGGGACAGGGGTCTTACAGATACGCAGTATTTT	CASRDRGLTDTQYF
TRBV2	once	TRBJ1-1	TRBD1	TGTGCCAGCAGCGTGACAGGGGGCACTGAAGCTTTCTTT	CASSVTGGTEAFF
TRBV11-3	NA	TRBJ1-6	NA	TGTGCCAGCAGCGCCTCGTATCTCTATAATTCACCCCTCCACTTT	CASSASYLYNSPLHF
TRBV2	NA	TRBJ1-1	NA	TGTGCCAGCAGTGAAGCTCCCCCCCCCACTGAAGCTTTCTTT	CASSEAPPPTEAFF
TRBV4-3	NA	TRBJ1-3	NA	TGCGCCAGCAGCCAAGATCGCGGGCGGCGAAACACCATATATTTT	CASSQDRGRRNTIYF